Listed below are T cell receptor beta chains from one sample, sequenced in a study of blood T cells in healthy people across ages. Via MiXCR, TCRdb re-called the 5' RACE reads, giving one row per CDR3 protein. The table has around 1,900,000 distinct CDR3 sequences, around 42% seen once. Sequencing input: blood. Receptors originate from a human donor in good health. Each CDR3 is given with its conserved first and last residue. The order of the fields is J gene, CDR3 length, clone size, V gene, D gene, CDR3 protein, CDR3 DNA. D genes are given only for firm matches. The size of a clone is reported for some rows only, either as once, few or many, or as a class for expanded clones.

>TRBJ2-1|15|few|TRBV10-3|TRBD1
CAIRDPGQGRYEQFF
TGTGCCATCAGAGATCCCGGACAGGGGCGGTATGAGCAGTTCTTC
>TRBJ2-7|14|many|TRBV4-3|NA
CASSQVQGSYEQYF
TGCGCCAGCAGCCAAGTACAGGGCTCCTACGAGCAGTACTTC
>TRBJ1-1|13|NA|TRBV29-1|TRBD1
CSVVTGTNTEAFF
TGCAGCGTTGTGACAGGGACGAACACTGAAGCTTTCTTT
>TRBJ2-7|12|NA|TRBV2|NA
CASSEAVREQYF
TGTGCCAGCAGTGAAGCAGTGCGCGAGCAGTACTTC
>TRBJ2-1|15|NA|TRBV24-1|NA
CATSAFRDSYNEQFF
TGTGCCACCAGTGCCTTTAGGGACTCCTACAATGAGCAGTTCTTC
>TRBJ2-7|13|many|TRBV20-1|TRBD1
CSARGDSSYEQYF
TGCAGTGCTAGAGGGGACAGCTCCTACGAGCAGTACTTC
>TRBJ2-1|16|NA|TRBV7-8|TRBD2
CASSLVSGGAGNEQFF
TGTGCCAGCAGCTTAGTATCGGGGGGGGCCGGGAATGAGCAGTTCTTC
>TRBJ1-2|14|NA|TRBV20-1|TRBD1
CSARDGQGSYGYTF
TGCAGTGCTAGAGATGGACAGGGCAGCTATGGCTACACCTTC
>TRBJ1-1|13|once|TRBV19|NA
CASQQTRRTEAFF
TGTGCCAGCCAGCAAACGAGACGGACTGAAGCTTTCTTT
>TRBJ2-5|15|NA|TRBV7-2|NA
CASSLVRRSQETQYF
TGTGCCAGCAGCTTAGTTCGACGGTCCCAAGAGACCCAGTACTTC
>TRBJ1-1|18|few|TRBV7-2|NA
CASSLAPWQGRGGTEAFF
TGTGCCAGCAGCTTAGCCCCTTGGCAGGGGCGGGGAGGTACTGAAGCTTTCTTT
>TRBJ2-5|14|NA|TRBV7-2|NA
CASGLTRPQETQYF
TGTGCCAGCGGCTTAACCCGGCCTCAAGAGACCCAGTACTTC
>TRBJ2-3|16|NA|TRBV6-1|TRBD2
CASSEVEGGDTDTQYF
TGCGCCAGCAGTGAAGTGGAGGGAGGGGACACAGATACGCAGTATTTT
>TRBJ2-7|14|NA|TRBV30|NA
CAWSVGHAPYEQYF
TGTGCCTGGAGTGTAGGTCACGCACCCTACGAGCAGTACTTC
>TRBJ2-1|15|NA|TRBV4-1|NA
CASSQGVLYGGEQFF
TGCGCCAGCAGCCAAGGGGTACTCTACGGAGGTGAGCAGTTCTTC
>TRBJ2-7|15|NA|TRBV4-3|TRBD1
CASSPETGLWYEQYF
TGCGCCAGCAGCCCGGAGACAGGGCTATGGTACGAGCAGTACTTC
>TRBJ2-7|14|NA|TRBV7-2|TRBD1
CASSLLQGRHEQYF
TGTGCCAGCAGCTTATTACAGGGGCGGCACGAGCAGTACTTC
>TRBJ2-5|13|NA|TRBV7-2|TRBD2
CAGSRGGAETQYF
TGTGCCGGCAGCCGCGGGGGGGCCGAGACCCAGTACTTC
>TRBJ2-3|16|NA|TRBV6-2/TRBV6-3|TRBD2
CASSSGTRGRTDTQYF
TGTGCCAGCAGCTCTGGGACTAGAGGCCGCACGGATACGCAGTATTTT
>TRBJ1-1|13|few|TRBV6-1|TRBD1
CASSSQGAWEAFF
TGTGCCAGCAGTTCCCAGGGGGCGTGGGAAGCTTTCTTT
>TRBJ1-4|14|NA|TRBV4-3|NA
CASSQVPRGEKLFF
TGCGCCAGCAGCCAAGTCCCTCGAGGTGAAAAACTGTTTTTT
>TRBJ1-6|18|NA|TRBV5-1|NA
CASSLNGGPGSYNSPLHF
TGCGCCAGCAGCTTGAATGGGGGTCCGGGCTCCTATAATTCACCCCTCCACTTT
>TRBJ1-1|14|few|TRBV14|NA
CASSQGNSNTEAFF
TGTGCCAGCAGCCAGGGCAATTCGAACACTGAAGCTTTCTTT
>TRBJ2-1|14|few|TRBV24-1|TRBD1
CATSSGTDHNEQFF
TGTGCCACCTCCTCCGGGACAGACCACAATGAGCAGTTCTTC
>TRBJ1-2|16|NA|TRBV28|NA
CASSLGGPPGWMVYTF
TGTGCCAGCAGTTTAGGGGGGCCCCCCGGATGGATGGTCTACACCTTC
>TRBJ2-1|15|NA|TRBV12-3/TRBV12-4|TRBD2
CASRVTGGGANEQFF
TGTGCCAGCAGGGTGACTGGCGGGGGGGCCAATGAGCAGTTCTTC
>TRBJ2-7|14|NA|TRBV5-5|NA
CASSLRGPIDEQYF
TGTGCCAGCAGCTTGCGGGGGCCGATCGACGAGCAGTACTTC
>TRBJ1-1|14|NA|TRBV7-9|NA
CASSLLQGRTEAFF
TGTGCCAGCAGCTTACTACAGGGACGCACTGAAGCTTTCTTT
>TRBJ1-2|12|NA|TRBV29-1|NA
CSVEDPGEGYTF
TGCAGCGTTGAAGATCCCGGGGAAGGCTACACCTTC
>TRBJ1-1|20|NA|TRBV4-3|NA
CASSQEVWEVGGTVNTEAFF
TGCGCCAGCAGCCAAGAGGTATGGGAGGTGGGGGGGACGGTGAACACTGAAGCTTTCTTT
>TRBJ2-3|16|NA|TRBV12-3/TRBV12-4|TRBD2
CASTLKEASGTDTQYF
TGTGCCAGCACCCTCAAGGAGGCTAGCGGAACAGATACGCAGTATTTT
>TRBJ2-7|16|few|TRBV4-1|NA
CASSRRFSGKGYEQYF
TGCGCCAGCAGCCGGCGATTTTCGGGCAAGGGGTACGAGCAGTACTTC
>TRBJ2-5|17|NA|TRBV7-2|TRBD1
CASSLSVFGQGQETQYF
TGTGCCAGCAGCCTATCGGTTTTCGGACAGGGTCAAGAGACCCAGTACTTC
>TRBJ2-1|19|NA|TRBV7-9|TRBD2
CASSLAGHMEGLAYNEQFF
TGTGCCAGCAGCTTAGCGGGACACATGGAAGGACTAGCATACAATGAGCAGTTCTTC
>TRBJ2-1|13|NA|TRBV5-1|NA
CATARQVGNEQFF
TGCGCCACCGCCCGGCAGGTCGGGAATGAGCAGTTCTTC
>TRBJ2-1|14|NA|TRBV6-2/TRBV6-3|NA
CASSYSSFYNEQFF
TGTGCCAGCAGTTACTCATCCTTCTACAATGAGCAGTTCTTC
>TRBJ2-1|14|many|TRBV20-1|NA
CSARRLGVGNEQFF
TGCAGTGCTCGGCGACTGGGGGTCGGCAATGAGCAGTTCTTC
>TRBJ2-7|14|NA|TRBV27|NA
CASSLLGKAYEQYF
TGTGCCAGCAGTCTGTTGGGCAAAGCCTACGAGCAGTACTTC
>TRBJ2-7|16|few|TRBV7-2|TRBD2
CASSLTASGGAYEQYF
TGTGCCAGCAGCTTAACAGCTAGCGGGGGGGCCTACGAGCAGTACTTC
>TRBJ2-1|16|NA|TRBV15|TRBD2
CATSALSGGSYNEQFF
TGTGCCACCAGCGCCCTTAGCGGGGGCTCCTACAATGAGCAGTTCTTC
>TRBJ1-4|13|few|TRBV7-9|NA
CASSRGTSEKLFF
TGTGCCAGCAGTCGAGGGACGTCCGAAAAACTGTTTTTT
>TRBJ2-6|14|NA|TRBV29-1|NA
CSVDLGSGANVLTF
TGCAGCGTTGATTTGGGCTCTGGGGCCAACGTCCTGACTTTC
>TRBJ1-2|14|few|TRBV10-3|NA
CATRGAGNNYGYTF
TGTGCCACTCGAGGGGCAGGGAATAACTATGGCTACACCTTC
>TRBJ2-7|16|NA|TRBV12-3/TRBV12-4|NA
CASSLAGGHSFYEQYF
TGTGCCAGCAGTTTAGCGGGGGGACATAGCTTCTACGAGCAGTACTTC
>TRBJ2-6|17|NA|TRBV5-1|TRBD2
CASSLVLAGAGANVLTF
TGCGCCAGCAGCTTGGTACTAGCGGGGGCTGGGGCCAACGTCCTGACTTTC
>TRBJ2-5|14|few|TRBV7-3|NA
CASSLNGSPETQYF
TGTGCCAGCAGCTTAAATGGGAGCCCAGAGACCCAGTACTTC
>TRBJ2-1|14|few|TRBV5-1|NA
CASSFSRQGGEQFF
TGCGCCAGCAGCTTTTCCAGACAGGGAGGTGAGCAGTTCTTC
>TRBJ2-3|16|many|TRBV6-2/TRBV6-3|NA
CASSYRAPPNTDTQYF
TGTGCCAGCAGTTACCGGGCCCCACCAAACACAGATACGCAGTATTTT
>TRBJ2-7|13|NA|TRBV27|NA
CASSLSNAYEQYF
TGTGCCAGCAGTTTATCGAACGCCTACGAGCAGTACTTC
>TRBJ2-6|16|NA|TRBV7-2|NA
CASSHPRTSGANVLTF
TGTGCCAGCAGCCACCCTAGGACCTCTGGGGCCAACGTCCTGACTTTC
>TRBJ2-3|15|NA|TRBV4-3|NA
CASSHLQGLTDTQYF
TGCGCCAGCAGCCATTTGCAGGGGCTCACAGATACGCAGTATTTT
>TRBJ2-1|11|few|TRBV2|NA
CASSEPTKQFF
TGTGCCAGCAGTGAACCTACCAAGCAGTTCTTC
>TRBJ1-4|17|once|TRBV15|NA
CATSRGEPGHLNEKLFF
TGTGCCACCAGCAGAGGGGAACCGGGACACCTTAATGAAAAACTGTTTTTT
>TRBJ2-7|14|NA|TRBV12-3/TRBV12-4|NA
CASSFQVGRYEQYF
TGTGCCAGCAGTTTCCAGGTAGGGCGCTACGAGCAGTACTTC
>TRBJ1-2|16|NA|TRBV15|NA
CATSRDGQGFNYGYTF
TGTGCCACCAGCAGAGACGGTCAGGGATTTAACTATGGCTACACCTTC
>TRBJ2-2|16|NA|TRBV7-6|TRBD2
CASSRGLAGDTGELFF
TGTGCCAGCAGTCGGGGACTAGCGGGGGACACCGGGGAGCTGTTTTTT
>TRBJ1-2|15|NA|TRBV4-1|TRBD1
CASSQGETGTYGYTF
TGCGCCAGCAGCCAAGGGGAGACAGGGACTTATGGCTACACCTTC
>TRBJ2-1|15|once|TRBV4-3|NA
CASSQDMGLAYEQFF
TGCGCCAGCAGCCAAGATATGGGCCTAGCCTATGAGCAGTTCTTC
>TRBJ2-7|17|few|TRBV4-3|NA
CASSHLEGGQGGHEQYF
TGCGCCAGCAGCCATCTCGAGGGGGGGCAGGGAGGCCACGAGCAGTACTTC